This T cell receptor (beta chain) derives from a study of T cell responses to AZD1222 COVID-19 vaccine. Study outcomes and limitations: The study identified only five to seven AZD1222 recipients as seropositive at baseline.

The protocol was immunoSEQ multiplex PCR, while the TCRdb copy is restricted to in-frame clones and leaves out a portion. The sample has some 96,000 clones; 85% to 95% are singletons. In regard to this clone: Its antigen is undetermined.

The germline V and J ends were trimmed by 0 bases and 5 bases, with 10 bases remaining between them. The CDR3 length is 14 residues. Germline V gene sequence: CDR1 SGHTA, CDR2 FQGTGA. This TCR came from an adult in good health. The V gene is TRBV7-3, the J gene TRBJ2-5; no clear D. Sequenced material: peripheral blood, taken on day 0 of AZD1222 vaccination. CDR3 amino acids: CASSLTVGAETQYF. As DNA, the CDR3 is TGTGCCAGCAGCTTAACGGTGGGCGCGGAGACCCAGTACTTC. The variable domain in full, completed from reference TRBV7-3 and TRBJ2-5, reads GAGVSQTPSNKVTEKGKYVELRCDPISGHTALYWYRQSLGQGPEFLIYFQGTGAADDSGLPNDRFFAVRPEGSVSTLKIQRTERGDSAVYLCASSLTVGAETQYFGPGTRLLVL.